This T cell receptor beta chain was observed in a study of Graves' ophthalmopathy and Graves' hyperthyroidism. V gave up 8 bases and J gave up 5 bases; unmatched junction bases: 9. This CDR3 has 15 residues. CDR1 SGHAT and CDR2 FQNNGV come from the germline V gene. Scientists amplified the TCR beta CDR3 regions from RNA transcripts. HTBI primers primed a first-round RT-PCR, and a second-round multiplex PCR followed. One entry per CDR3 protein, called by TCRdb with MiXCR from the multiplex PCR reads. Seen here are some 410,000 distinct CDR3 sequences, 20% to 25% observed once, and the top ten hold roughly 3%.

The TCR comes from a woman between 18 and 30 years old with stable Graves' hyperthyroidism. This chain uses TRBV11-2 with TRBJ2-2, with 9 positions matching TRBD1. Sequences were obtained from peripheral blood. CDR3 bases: TGTGCCAGCGGGCTGGGACAGGGTAGGACCGGGGAGCTGTTTTTT. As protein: CASGLGQGRTGELFF.